A selection of T cell receptor beta chains follows, all from one sample in a study of T-cell reconstitution after alpha-beta-depleted transplantation in children. TCRdb reprocessed the PCR reads with MiXCR, giving one entry per CDR3 protein. This table has about 420,000 distinct CDR3 sequences, 16% appearing once. The sequences come from PBMCs, mostly from graft donor cells, collected 360 days after TCRalphabeta/CD19-depleted stem cell transplant. These receptors all stem from a boy under two years old who had a stem cell transplant for Wiskott-Aldrich syndrome, so the T cells may come from the graft donor. The conserved cysteine and the conserved F or W are not part of the CDR3 here.

TRBV5-1	TRBJ1-1	ASSLIGVAVNTEAF
TRBV29-1	TRBJ2-1	SVPSGSWGYNEQF
TRBV5-1	TRBJ2-5	ASMPGPQETQY
TRBV5-1	TRBJ2-2	ASSLVGSAATFGELF
TRBV5-1	TRBJ2-5	ASSFYETQY
TRBV5-1	TRBJ2-1	ASSFTGTSGSYYNEQF
TRBV5-1	TRBJ2-5	ASSLGTSGEETQY
TRBV18	TRBJ2-7	ASSPPGRGPYEQY
TRBV5-1	TRBJ2-7	ASSLEGGSKEQY
TRBV5-1	TRBJ1-2	ASSGQGYGYT
TRBV12-3/TRBV12-4	TRBJ2-1	ASSLEGGEQF
TRBV2	TRBJ2-4	ASTLELAEKNIQY
TRBV29-1	TRBJ2-7	SGAEVHPYEQY
TRBV24-1	TRBJ2-5	ATSDPGIETQY
TRBV15	TRBJ1-3	ATSREPSRNTIY